This T cell receptor beta chain came from a study of Graves' ophthalmopathy and Graves' hyperthyroidism. General study findings and limits: Most thyroid clonotypes expanded beyond 0.001 frequency were also found in blood. Distinction of ophthalmopathy from stable hyperthyroidism by a 13-signature model reached roughly 85% sensitivity and just under 84% specificity.

V lost 3 bases to trimming and J lost 1 base; unmatched junction nucleotides: 5. Germline values: CDR1 SGDLS, CDR2 YYNGEE. The CDR3 has 17 amino acids. This clonotype was observed at least ten times. Antigen unknown. If patients had other autoimmune diseases, uncontrolled infections, pregnancy or lactation, they were excluded. Amplification targeted the TCR beta CDR3 regions, with RNA transcripts as the source material. Amplification began with first-round RT-PCR using HTBI primers, then second-round multiplex PCR was performed. TCRdb re-called the multiplex PCR reads through MiXCR, storing one row per CDR3 protein. The sample lists about 370,000 distinct CDR3 sequences, 18% occurring once.

This sequence was found in a woman between 18 and 29 years old with Graves' ophthalmopathy. The chain links TRBV9 to TRBJ2-4; 12 bases match TRBD1. The sample comprised peripheral blood. CDR3 region: CASSARGQGAAKNIQYF. Here the CDR3 DNA reads TGTGCCAGCAGCGCCCGGGGACAGGGGGCTGCCAAAAACATTCAGTACTTC.